The rows below give T cell receptor beta chains drawn from one sample of a study of blood T cell repertoires in COVID-19. Assay used: immunoSEQ multiplex PCR; TCRdb lists only in-frame clones, some missing. The table has a few hundred thousand clones, around 88% seen once; the top ten hold 1.5% to 2%. The sample comprised peripheral blood. All receptors come from a woman in her 50s with acute or convalescent COVID-19. CDR3s leave out the opening cysteine and the closing phenylalanine or tryptophan.

J gene: TRBJ2-7; V gene: TRBV5-1; CDR3 protein: ASSLGGTGPYEQY
J gene: TRBJ2-7; V gene: TRBV4-1; CDR3 protein: ASSQTEIREQY
J gene: TRBJ1-6; V gene: TRBV6-4; CDR3 protein: ASSDLHGRYNSPLH
J gene: TRBJ2-6; V gene: TRBV28; CDR3 protein: ASSYDPHGQETTLGANVLT
J gene: TRBJ1-5; V gene: TRBV29-1; CDR3 protein: SVRDRGLPQH
J gene: TRBJ2-3; V gene: TRBV12-5; CDR3 protein: ASGASGRAGMPDTQY
J gene: TRBJ2-7; V gene: TRBV19; CDR3 protein: ASSRSGTSGYEQY
J gene: TRBJ2-7; V gene: TRBV5-4; CDR3 protein: ASAVDMLEGEQY
J gene: TRBJ2-3; V gene: TRBV2; CDR3 protein: ASSGYLGTDTQY
J gene: TRBJ2-4; V gene: TRBV7-8; CDR3 protein: ASSPVSPSKNIQY
J gene: TRBJ2-7; V gene: TRBV21-1; CDR3 protein: ASLRQCCSYEQY
J gene: TRBJ2-7; V gene: TRBV5-6; CDR3 protein: ASSLVGGALGPYEQY
J gene: TRBJ2-5; V gene: TRBV29-1; CDR3 protein: SLTGGGGQETQY
J gene: TRBJ1-1; V gene: TRBV18; CDR3 protein: ASSPKNTEAF
J gene: TRBJ2-7; V gene: TRBV19; CDR3 protein: ASSIDGQGYYEQY
J gene: TRBJ2-7; V gene: TRBV27; CDR3 protein: ASTNRQGAYEQY
J gene: TRBJ2-1; V gene: TRBV7-2; CDR3 protein: ASSLRISPGYEQF
J gene: TRBJ1-4; V gene: TRBV7-9; CDR3 protein: ASSLGLKGATNEKLF